The clone carrying this T cell receptor (beta chain) was seen only a few times. V gave up 1 base and J gave up 0 bases, with 8 bases separating them. Germline lookup yields CDR1 SGHNT and CDR2 YYREEE (reference sequence). The CDR3 loop spans 14 amino acids. The sample belongs to a study of blood T cell repertoires in COVID-19. As for the study in general: There were acute and convalescent COVID-19 samples, and they came from the United States, Italy and Spain. The analysed material was cDNA or gDNA that came from T cells, B-cell-depleted T cells, or PBMCs.

Measured with immunoSEQ multiplex PCR; TCRdb has only the in-frame clones, and not every one. The data contain roughly 67,000 clones, around 83% of them singletons. Sequenced sample: peripheral blood. This chain connects TRBV5-4 to TRBJ2-7; D is possibly TRBD1 (5 bases). The clonotype comes from a woman aged 60 to 75 with acute or convalescent COVID-19. In DNA, the CDR3 is TGTGCCAGCAGCTTGTCAGGGATCTCCTACGAGCAGTACTTC. Residues: CASSLSGISYEQYF.